This TCR beta chain was found in a study of blood T cell repertoires in COVID-19. In the study overall: Material from acute and convalescent COVID-19 was sourced from the United States, Italy and Spain.

Authors' analysis steps: Amplifying reference gene primers gave estimates of nucleated cell counts. The table came from immunoSEQ multiplex PCR; TCRdb's copy has only in-frame clones and leaves some out. D and trimming were read from the DNA, whereas the V and J calls and clone size are those reported in that table. The sample holds under 200,000 clones, 84% seen once. The study drew participants aged roughly 18 to 89 years from approximately 25 US areas. The CDR3 covers 15 residues. Germline V gene data show CDR1 as LGHNT and CDR2 as FRNRAP. V was cut by 2 bases and J by 0 bases, with 8 bases left in between.

The sequencing sample was made of PBMCs or T cells enriched from blood (not recorded which). The receptor was derived from a woman between 25 and 40 years old who had been exposed to COVID-19. The chain has TRBV12-5 and TRBJ1-3; D gene unclear. CDR3 DNA: TGTGCTAGTGGTTTGCCCAATAGCTCTGGAAACACCATATATTTT. This gives the protein CASGLPNSSGNTIYF.